Listed here are 20 T cell receptor beta chains from one sample, sequenced in a study of beta chain features in type 1 diabetes (dated by TCRdb to the late 2010s). What the work shows at the level of the full study, not this receptor alone: In all four CD4+ subsets, TCRB CDR3 length was moderately but significantly shorter in type 1 diabetes patients.

Libraries were made using the immunoSEQ multiplex PCR assay. The entire amount of isolated RNA was reverse transcribed using the High Capacity cDNA Reverse Transcription Kit, so the sequenced TCRB transcripts were expressed ones. Here the immuneACCESS table is served through TCRdb, limited to in-frame sequences with V and J called. Missing clones are a known gap in these copies; in checked studies unresolved V genes cover under half, and the rest lacks a known reason. Recorded for this sample are approximately 270,000 clones; roughly an eighth of them occurred a single time. The ten largest clonotypes hold 0.017% of the sample. No cognate antigen is known for these TCRs. Source material: naive CD4+ T cells from blood. The cell subset or site label, read with the paper, signifies: true naive CD4+ T cells. The source is a young man with type 1 diabetes.

The chain uses TRBV7-2 and TRBJ2-5, with D hard to call. The CDR3 spans 12 residues. V dropped 4 bases and J dropped 1 base, with 4 bases sitting between them. In germline, CDR1 is SGHTA, CDR2 FQGNSA. The CDR3 spells CASSYSQETQYF. The CDR3 DNA reads as TGTGCCAGCAGCTACAGCCAAGAGACCCAGTACTTC.

The rearrangement links TRBV29-1 to TRBJ2-3, with D perhaps matching TRBD1 (6 bases). The CDR3 has 15 amino acids. Germline CDR1 is SQVTM and CDR2 is ANQGSEA. Trimming took 4 bases from V and 0 from J, leaving 14 bases between them. The CDR3 region has the DNA TGCAGCGTTGGATTGACAGGTAGTAGCACAGATACGCAGTATTTT. It translates to CSVGLTGSSTDTQYF.

CDR3 amino acids: CASSFPAEEQYF. The CDR3 coding sequence is TGTGCCAGCAGTTTCCCTGCTGAGGAGCAGTACTTC. The V call is TRBV6-5, the J call TRBJ2-7; D is unresolved. Between the trimmed V and J ends, which lost 4 bases and 7 bases, there was a span of 11 bases. This CDR3 region has 12 residues. Germline values: CDR1 MNHEY, CDR2 SVGAGI.

This chain joins TRBV29-1 and TRBJ1-1, with D possibly TRBD1 on 6 matching bases. The CDR3 runs 15 residues. Germline V gives CDR1 SQVTM, CDR2 ANQGSEA. V dropped 4 bases and J dropped 3 bases, with 18 bases sitting between them. CDR3 sequence reads: CSVGPSRGRDTEAFF. CDR3 sequence (DNA): TGCAGCGTTGGCCCCTCGCGGGGGCGCGACACTGAAGCTTTCTTT.

The chain has TRBV25-1 and TRBJ2-5; perhaps TRBD1 as D (6 bases). Germline V gives CDR1 MGHDK, CDR2 SYGVNS. The V end lost 4 bases, the J end lost 4 bases, and 16 bases lay between the germline ends. The CDR3 has 15 amino acids. The CDR3 nucleotides read TGTGCCAGCAGTGGGTACAGGGTTGGCGGAGAGACCCAGTACTTC. Its protein is CASSGYRVGGETQYF.

This clone was observed a handful of times. The chain employs TRBV7-9 and TRBJ2-7; perhaps TRBD1 as D (5 bases). The ends were cut back, 5 bases at V and 2 bases at J, with 10 bases in the middle. The CDR3 length is 13 residues. CDR1 and CDR2 from the germline V gene are SEHNR and FQNEAQ (reference sequence). CDR3 amino acids: CASSVGQAYEQYF. DNA for the CDR3: TGTGCCAGCAGCGTAGGACAAGCCTACGAGCAGTACTTC.

This rearrangement joins TRBV7-9 to TRBJ2-2, with 8 bases identical to TRBD2. V dropped 3 bases and J dropped 6; count of bases not matched to a gene: 3. The germline V gene has CDR1 SEHNR and CDR2 FQNEAQ (reference sequence). The CDR3 runs 14 residues. CDR3 protein: CASSFTSGAGELFF. Written as DNA, the CDR3 is TGTGCCAGCAGCTTTACTAGCGGCGCCGGGGAGCTGTTTTTT.

Comment on this clone: At one boundary the junction diverges from the germline segment, which might be a read error. The rearrangement uses TRBV9 and TRBJ2-2; the D gene is possibly TRBD2 (6 bases). Germline V gene data show CDR1 as SGDLS and CDR2 as YYNGEE. The CDR3 totals 14 residues. The CDR3 region has the DNA TGTGCCAGCAGCGCCGCGGGGAACGCCGGGGAGCTGTTTTTT. This sequence encodes CASSAAGNAGELFF.

The chain joins TRBV9 to TRBJ1-4; TRBD1 matches at 8 bases. CDR1 and CDR2 from the germline V gene are SGDLS and YYNGEE. The V and J ends lost 4 bases and 10 bases, in that order; junction bases with no gene match: 3. This CDR3 spans 12 amino acids. The CDR3: CASSPGTGKLFF. The CDR3 DNA is TGTGCCAGCAGCCCCGGGACAGGAAAACTGTTTTTT.

This clone was observed a few times. V gene TRBV11-3 combines with J gene TRBJ2-1, with 10 bases aligning to TRBD1. Losses at the gene ends were 1 base for V and 8 bases for J; bases not matched to a gene: 8. This CDR3 spans 16 amino acids. Germline loops: CDR1 SGHNT, CDR2 YENEEA. The CDR3 loop is CASSLGVGTGAHEQFF. CDR3 DNA: TGTGCCAGCAGCTTAGGCGTAGGGACAGGGGCCCATGAGCAGTTCTTC.

This chain connects TRBV28 to TRBJ2-1, with 13 positions matching TRBD2. The ends lost 6 bases at V and 15 bases at J; junction bases unmatched: 11. The CDR3 spans 14 residues. Per germline, CDR1 MDHEN and CDR2 SYDVKM. The CDR3 protein is CASSSGLAGESVFF. Here the CDR3 DNA reads TGTGCCAGCAGCTCCGGACTAGCGGGAGAAAGTGTGTTCTTC.

The chain recombines TRBV5-6 with TRBJ2-5; TRBD1 is a possible D gene (7 bases). This CDR3 spans 14 amino acids. Trimming removed 2 bases at V and 4 bases at J, with 12 bases between. CDR1 and CDR2 (germline): SGHDT, YYEEEE. CDR3 nucleotides: TGTGCCAGCAGCTTACGGCAGGGGGGAGAGACCCAGTACTTC. It encodes CASSLRQGGETQYF.

This clone was counted between two and nine times. This chain connects TRBV7-2 to TRBJ2-1; the match to TRBD2 covers 7 bases. Germline values: CDR1 SGHTA, CDR2 FQGNSA. V shed 1 base and J 4 bases; nucleotides not matched to a gene: 4. The CDR3 runs to 15 residues. CDR3 in DNA: TGTGCCAGCAGCTTAGTCCGGGGGGAGTACAATGAGCAGTTCTTC. This encodes CASSLVRGEYNEQFF.

The CDR3 reads CSVEASGTVTGELFF. The CDR3 DNA follows: TGCAGCGTTGAGGCTAGCGGGACGGTCACCGGGGAGCTGTTTTTT. This chain uses TRBV29-1 with TRBJ2-2; 9 nucleotides line up with TRBD2. After removal of 3 bases from V and 4 bases from J, the junction contained 6 bases not matched to a gene. Germline V gene data show CDR1 as SQVTM and CDR2 as ANQGSEA. The CDR3 extends over 15 amino acids.

This clone was seen once. The sample holds other DNA sequences that translate to the same CDR3. The rearrangement links TRBV18 to TRBJ2-7, with a weak D call TRBD2 (5 bases). CDR3 length: 13 residues. CDR1 and CDR2 from the germline V gene are KGHSH and LQKENI. Trimming pared 0 bases from V and 2 bases from J, leaving 5 bases between. The CDR3 region has the DNA TGTGCCAGCTCACCACCCGGGACCTACGAGCAGTACTTC. Its translation is CASSPPGTYEQYF.

This clone was detected a few times. V and J are TRBV7-9 and TRBJ2-3; D is uncertain. With 2 bases removed from V and 4 bases from J, the gap between germline ends came to 10 bases. Germline CDR1 and CDR2: SEHNR and FQNEAQ (reference sequence). The CDR3 loop spans 14 amino acids. CDR3: CASSLTGFPDTQYF. In nucleotides, the CDR3 is TGTGCCAGCAGCTTAACCGGGTTTCCAGATACGCAGTATTTT.

This clone was found a few times. This chain links TRBV4-3 with TRBJ2-1, with 10 bases that match TRBD2. CDR1 and CDR2 from the germline V gene are LGHNA and YSLEER. The CDR3 consists of 15 residues. V lost 1 base to trimming and J lost 9 bases; unmatched junction nucleotides: 6. The CDR3: CASSQALGTSAEQFF. Written as DNA, the CDR3 is TGCGCCAGCAGCCAAGCCCTCGGGACTAGCGCTGAGCAGTTCTTC.

This clone appeared a few times. This chain uses TRBV5-1 with TRBJ2-6, with a possible D match to TRBD2 (5 bases). V lost 0 bases, J lost 2 bases, and 9 bases lay in between. CDR1 is SGHRS, CDR2 YFSETQ, per germline. The CDR3 contains 16 residues. CDR3 amino acids: CASSLDPGTGANVLTF. The CDR3 nucleotides read TGCGCCAGCAGCTTGGACCCGGGGACTGGGGCCAACGTCCTGACTTTC.

In this sample, this clone turned up a few times. The V gene is TRBV9, the J gene TRBJ1-1; 7 bases map to TRBD1. Germline V lookup: CDR1 SGDLS, CDR2 YYNGEE. The V gene end was trimmed by 4 bases and the J gene end by 5 bases; junction bases not matched to a gene: 8. The CDR3 spans 14 residues. The CDR3 reads CASSFAQGETEAFF. The CDR3 nucleotides are TGTGCCAGCAGCTTCGCCCAGGGGGAAACTGAAGCTTTCTTT.

Turning to this clone: The sample contains more than one DNA sequence encoding this CDR3. The J gene is TRBJ2-5, the V gene TRBV5-1, with 9 bases that match TRBD1. The CDR3 contains 14 residues. The junction had 6 bases not matched to a gene; V was cut back by 4 bases and J by 5 bases. Germline CDR1 and CDR2: SGHRS and YFSETQ. The CDR3 bases are TGCGCCAGCAGCCCGGGACAGGGACGGGAGACCCAGTACTTC. It codes for CASSPGQGRETQYF. Based on the CDR3 plus reference TRBV5-1 and TRBJ2-5, the full variable domain is KAGVTQTPRYLIKTRGQQVTLSCSPISGHRSVSWYQQTPGQGLQFLFEYFSETQRNKGNFPGRFSGRQFSNSRSEMNVSTLELGDSALYLCASSPGQGRETQYFGPGTRLLVL.